This entry concerns a single T cell receptor beta chain. This entry belongs to a study of CD8+CD57+ T cells in acquired aplastic anemia. Investigators profiled TCR beta VDJ and CDR3 from genomic DNA template. TCRdb re-called the reads with MiXCR, one entry per CDR3 protein. The data show approximately 200,000 distinct CDR3 sequences, 64% seen once. The CDR3 has 16 residues. Germline CDR1 and CDR2: LNHDA and SQIVND (reference sequence). V dropped 10 bases and J dropped 2 bases, with 18 bases sitting between them. The sample taken for sequencing was sorted CD4+, CD8+, or CD8+CD57+ T cells (not recorded which) from PBMCs. This chain links TRBV19 with TRBJ2-6; D might be TRBD2 (7 bases). This clonotype was sampled from a human donor with severe aplastic anemia or a healthy control (not recorded which). This CDR3 is CATKGGAWAGANVLTF. Written as DNA, the CDR3 is TGTGCCACAAAGGGGGGGGCGTGGGCTGGGGCCAACGTCCTGACTTTC.